Below, 26 T cell receptor beta chains from the same sample are listed, as sequenced in a study of blood T cells in healthy people across ages. It was with a sample-barcoded 5' primer and a J-beta primer mix that a second PCR of roughly 6 to 11 cycles was run. Via MiXCR, TCRdb re-called the 5' RACE reads, giving one row per CDR3 protein. Seen here are about 900,000 distinct CDR3 sequences, around 62% observed once, and the top ten hold 25% to 30%. The sequenced sample consisted of blood. These TCRs come from a man aged 25-40 years in good health.

This chain uses TRBV20-1 with TRBJ2-5; no definite D call. This CDR3 comprises 12 residues. Germline CDR1 and CDR2: DFQATT and SNEGSKA (reference sequence). V was trimmed by 3 bases and J by 1 base, leaving 6 bases between them. The CDR3 loop reads CSASVFQETQYF. In nucleotides, the CDR3 is TGCAGTGCTAGTGTGTTCCAAGAGACCCAGTACTTC.

This chain's CDR3 is CASSHQHEDKNIQYF. DNA for the CDR3: TGTGCCAGCTCGCACCAACACGAGGACAAAAACATTCAGTACTTC. J is TRBJ2-4 and V is TRBV18; D unclear. V was shortened by 6 bases and J by 3 bases, with 15 bases between the two germline ends. The CDR3 length is 15 residues. Germline V gene sequence: CDR1 KGHSH, CDR2 LQKENI.

This clonotype was found many times. The chain joins TRBV5-1 to TRBJ1-1; D is unclear. The CDR3 is 11 residues long. Per the germline V gene, CDR1 is SGHRS and CDR2 is YFSETQ. V gave up 0 bases and J gave up 5 bases, with 2 bases separating them. The CDR3 nucleotides are TGCGCCAGCAGCTTGGAAACTGAAGCTTTCTTT. This translates into CASSLETEAFF.

The rearrangement uses TRBV7-2 and TRBJ2-1, with 8 nucleotides matching TRBD2. This CDR3 is 16 amino acids long. The germline V gene encodes CDR1 SGHTA and CDR2 FQGNSA. Germline trimming cut 5 bases from V and 6 bases from J; bases unmatched to any gene: 12. The CDR3 protein is CASSPTSAGVGNEQFF. In DNA, the CDR3 is TGTGCCAGCAGCCCAACATCAGCGGGGGTTGGCAATGAGCAGTTCTTC.

J is TRBJ2-3 and V is TRBV20-1; 14 positions match TRBD2. Per the germline V gene, CDR1 is DFQATT and CDR2 is SNEGSKA (reference sequence). The CDR3 length is 14 residues. With 3 bases clipped from V and 7 bases from J, the junction kept 3 bases outside the gene matches. In nucleotides, the CDR3 is TGCAGTGCTAGGACTAGCGGGGGGGCTTATACGCAGTATTTT. Amino acid sequence: CSARTSGGAYTQYF.

The genes are TRBV4-2 and TRBJ2-5; 7 bases agree with TRBD1. The junction had 10 bases not matched to a gene; V was cut back by 4 bases and J by 2 bases. The germline CDR1 and CDR2 sequences are LGHNA and YNFKEQ. There are 16 residues in the CDR3. Here the CDR3 reads CASSLRQGTNQETQYF. The CDR3 DNA reads TGTGCCAGCAGCCTCCGACAGGGCACTAATCAAGAGACCCAGTACTTC.

This clonotype was seen only a few times. This sequence joins TRBV28 and TRBJ1-6; possible D gene TRBD1, 6 bases. The CDR3 has 15 residues. Germline CDR1 MDHEN, CDR2 SYDVKM. The V end lost 7 bases, the J end lost 7 bases, and 17 bases lay between the germline ends. This chain's CDR3 is CASTALTGFNSPLHF. The DNA for the CDR3 is TGTGCCAGCACCGCGCTTACAGGGTTCAATTCACCCCTCCACTTT.

The chain is built from TRBV25-1 and TRBJ2-5, with TRBD2 matching 11 bases. CDR3 size: 18 residues. Germline values: CDR1 MGHDK, CDR2 SYGVNS. The V segment lost 1 base and the J segment 0 bases; nucleotides outside the gene matches: 7. CDR3 in amino acids: CASSEWASGGNNQETQYF. Written as DNA, the CDR3 is TGTGCCAGCAGTGAATGGGCTAGCGGGGGGAATAACCAAGAGACCCAGTACTTC.

This clonotype was recorded once. DNA of the CDR3: TGCAGCGCCGGACACCAAACTAATGAAAAACTGTTTTTT. It yields the protein CSAGHQTNEKLFF. V and J are TRBV29-1 and TRBJ1-4, with a tentative D call TRBD1 (5 bases). Germline V lookup: CDR1 SQVTM, CDR2 ANQGSEA. CDR3 length: 13 amino acids. The V and J ends lost 7 bases and 1 base respectively, with 10 bases between them.

J is TRBJ2-1 and V is TRBV10-3; perhaps TRBD1 as D (5 bases). The CDR3 totals 12 residues. From germline, CDR1 is ENHRY and CDR2 SYGVKD. Trimming took 8 bases from V and 5 from J, leaving 10 bases between them. The CDR3 nucleotides read TGTGCCATCGGGGCAGCCAACAATGAGCAGTTCTTC. As protein: CAIGAANNEQFF.

This clonotype was detected once. The rearrangement uses TRBV28 and TRBJ2-3, with D possibly called TRBD1 or TRBD2 (5 bases each). This CDR3 has 16 amino acids. Trimming took 6 bases from V and 2 from J, leaving 18 bases between them. Germline CDR1 is MDHEN and CDR2 is SYDVKM. The CDR3 here is CASSSAGAVYTDTQYF. CDR3 in DNA: TGTGCCAGCAGCTCCGCCGGGGCGGTGTACACAGATACGCAGTATTTT. The whole variable domain, filled in from reference TRBV28 and TRBJ2-3, reads DVKVTQSSRYLVKRTGEKVFLECVQDMDHENMFWYRQDPGLGLRLIYFSYDVKMKEKGDIPEGYSVSREKKERFSLILESASTNQTSMYLCASSSAGAVYTDTQYFGPGTRLTVL.

This clonotype was seen once. This chain connects TRBV6-4 to TRBJ2-3; 10 bases are a match to TRBD2. The V gene's germline CDR1 is MRHNA and CDR2 SNTAGT. There are 15 residues in the CDR3. J was trimmed by 5 bases and V by 4 bases; bases with no gene match: 6. This CDR3 is CASSGLAGAGDTQYF. The CDR3 DNA reads TGTGCCAGCAGTGGCCTAGCGGGGGCAGGAGATACGCAGTATTTT.

V usage is TRBV6-5 and J usage is TRBJ1-2; a weak D match, TRBD1 (5 bases). The germline V gene encodes CDR1 MNHEY and CDR2 SVGAGI. CDR3 length: 14 residues. The V end was cut by 2 bases, the J end by 2 bases, with 9 bases between. CDR3 sequence reads: CASSYQAGNYGYTF. The CDR3 DNA reads TGTGCCAGCAGTTACCAGGCAGGGAACTATGGCTACACCTTC.

This clonotype was detected once. The chain is built from TRBV29-1 and TRBJ2-7, with D possibly called TRBD1 or TRBD2 (5 bases each). The CDR3 consists of 13 residues. CDR1 and CDR2 from the germline V gene are SQVTM and ANQGSEA. Trimming cost V 5 bases and J 0 bases, with 11 bases left between them. CDR3 nucleotide sequence: TGCAGCGTTCGGGACGGTTACTCCTACGAGCAGTACTTC. This sequence encodes CSVRDGYSYEQYF.

CDR3 loop: CASSRTGRNYGYTF. Here the CDR3 DNA reads TGTGCCAGCAGCCGAACAGGGAGGAACTATGGCTACACCTTC. The chain recombines TRBV12-3 or TRBV12-4 with TRBJ1-2, with a tentative D call TRBD1 (6 bases). The V gene lost 6 bases and the J gene lost 2 bases, with 13 bases spanning the gap. The CDR3 has 14 amino acids.

The V gene is TRBV12-3 or TRBV12-4, the J gene TRBJ2-7; D is unclear. The J call may be mistaken, given a closer DNA end match to TRBJ2-5. The CDR3 has 16 amino acids. CDR3 residues: CASSYHLTAPPETQYF. In DNA, the CDR3 is TGTGCCAGCAGCTATCACCTCACGGCCCCACCCGAGACCCAGTACTTC.

This clonotype was seen just once. V usage is TRBV28 and J usage is TRBJ2-5; D tentatively reads TRBD1 or TRBD2 (5 bases each). The J call could be wrong; TRBJ2-7 is a better fit for the DNA end. Germline CDR1 MDHEN, CDR2 SYDVKM. There are 14 residues in the CDR3. In DNA, the CDR3 is TGTGCCAGCAGACCGAGGGGCAGGGCCAACGAGCAGTACTTC. Encoded protein: CASRPRGRANEQYF.

This clonotype was observed a handful of times. The V call is TRBV12-3 or TRBV12-4, the J call TRBJ2-1, with 11 bases that match TRBD2. The J call is in doubt because the DNA end fits TRBJ2-7 better. The CDR3 has 15 amino acids. The CDR3 is CASSSGTSGTYEQYF. The CDR3 bases are TGTGCCAGCAGTTCCGGGACTAGCGGAACCTACGAGCAGTACTTC.

V is TRBV6-5 and J is TRBJ2-7, with 7 positions matching TRBD1. V trimming: 5 bases; J trimming: 3 bases; junction bases outside the gene matches: 1. The CDR3 runs 12 residues. CDR1 and CDR2 (germline): MNHEY, SVGAGI. CDR3 DNA: TGTGCCAGCAGTCACAGGGGCTACGAGCAGTACTTC. As protein: CASSHRGYEQYF.

The chain is built from TRBV3-1 and TRBJ1-5, with D unresolved. Trimming cost V 0 bases and J 1 base, with 13 bases left between them. Germline V gene data show CDR1 as LGHDT and CDR2 as YNNKEL (reference sequence). This CDR3 is 17 amino acids long. The CDR3 nucleotides read TGTGCCAGCAGCCAAGATCCGGTGGGTTCGAGCAATCAGCCCCAGCATTTT. Protein sequence: CASSQDPVGSSNQPQHF.

The V gene is TRBV10-3, the J gene TRBJ2-3; D possibly matches TRBD1 or TRBD2 (5 bases each). Germline lookup yields CDR1 ENHRY and CDR2 SYGVKD. The CDR3 sequence is 14 residues long. V gave up 1 base and J gave up 6 bases, with 11 bases separating them. The CDR3 DNA reads as TGTGCCATCAGTGAGTACCGGGGCGATGATACGCAGTATTTT. Amino acids: CAISEYRGDDTQYF.

This sequence joins TRBV6-2 or TRBV6-3 and TRBJ2-3; D ambiguous. The CDR3 length is 14 residues. V was shortened by 6 bases and J by 6 bases, with 16 bases between the two germline ends. Germline V gene sequence: CDR1 MNHEY, CDR2 SVGEGT. CDR3 nucleotides: TGTGCCAGCAGCCGGACCCCGGACCCCGATACGCAGTATTTT. It encodes CASSRTPDPDTQYF.

The count of this clonotype is one. A junction boundary mismatches the germline segment, possibly from a read error. The chain carries TRBV9 and TRBJ2-3; D is unresolved. The length of the CDR3 is 16 residues. The germline CDR1 and CDR2 sequences are SGDLS and YYNGEE. The CDR3 reads CASSGRMGSPTDTRYF. In DNA form, the CDR3 reads TGTGCCAGCAGCGGCCGGATGGGATCTCCCACAGATACGCGGTATTTT.

The chain links TRBV7-2 to TRBJ2-7, with TRBD2 matching 9 bases. J lost 0 bases, V lost 2 bases, and 8 bases had no gene match. Germline CDR1 is SGHTA and CDR2 is FQGNSA. The CDR3 length is 17 residues. The CDR3 DNA reads TGTGCCAGCAGCTTACTCGGCGGTAGCGGGGGCTCCTACGAGCAGTACTTC. It specifies CASSLLGGSGGSYEQYF.

The chain uses TRBV7-2 and TRBJ2-1, with TRBD2 as a possible D gene (5 bases). Trimming took off 5 bases at V and 9 bases at J, with 14 bases between the two ends. The CDR3 runs to 13 residues. From germline, CDR1 is SGHTA and CDR2 FQGNSA. The CDR3 DNA reads as TGTGCCAGCAGCCAAGGCCCCCGGGGTGAGCAGTTCTTC. This gives the protein CASSQGPRGEQFF.

This chain joins TRBV7-3 and TRBJ2-1, with D possibly matching TRBD2 (5 bases). The CDR3 sequence is 13 residues long. Germline assignment: CDR1 SGHTA and CDR2 FQGTGA. Trimming removed 5 bases at V and 11 bases at J, with 16 bases between. CDR3 residues: CASSVSPGKKQFF. The CDR3 DNA reads as TGTGCCAGCAGCGTCTCCCCGGGAAAGAAGCAGTTCTTC.